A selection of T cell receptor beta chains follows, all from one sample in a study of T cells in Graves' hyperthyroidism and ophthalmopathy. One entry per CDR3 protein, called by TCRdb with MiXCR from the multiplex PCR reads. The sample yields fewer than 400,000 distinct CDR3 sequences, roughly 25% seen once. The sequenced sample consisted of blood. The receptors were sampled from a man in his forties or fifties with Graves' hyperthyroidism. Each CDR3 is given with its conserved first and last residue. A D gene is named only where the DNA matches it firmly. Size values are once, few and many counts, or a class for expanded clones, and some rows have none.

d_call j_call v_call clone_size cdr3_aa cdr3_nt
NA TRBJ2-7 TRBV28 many CASSSSVRQGYEQYF TGTGCCAGCAGTTCCTCGGTAAGGCAGGGATACGAGCAGTACTTC
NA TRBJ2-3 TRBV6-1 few CASSPYSNTDTQYF TGTGCCAGCAGTCCCTACAGTAACACAGATACGCAGTATTTT
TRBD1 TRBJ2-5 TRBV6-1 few CASSARGTGGTQYF TGTGCCAGCAGTGCCCGAGGGACAGGGGGGACCCAGTACTTC
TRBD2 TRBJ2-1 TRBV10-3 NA CAIRSGRGMNEQFF TGTGCCATCAGAAGCGGGAGGGGTATGAATGAGCAGTTCTTC
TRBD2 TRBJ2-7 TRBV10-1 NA CASSGTSGSSRRYEQYF TGCGCCAGCAGTGGGACTAGCGGGAGTTCCCGACGGTACGAGCAGTACTTC
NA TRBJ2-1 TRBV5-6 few CASSLRSGNPEQFF TGTGCCAGCAGCTTGAGGTCTGGGAACCCTGAGCAGTTCTTC
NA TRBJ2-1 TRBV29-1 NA CSVEDRLTWTEQFF TGCAGCGTTGAAGATCGGCTGACTTGGACTGAGCAGTTCTTC
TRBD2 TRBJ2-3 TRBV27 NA CASSSRLAGVLDTQYF TGTGCCAGCAGTTCCAGACTAGCGGGAGTCCTAGATACGCAGTATTTT
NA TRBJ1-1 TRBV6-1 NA CASSRGRNAEAFF TGTGCCAGCAGCCGGGGGAGGAACGCTGAAGCTTTCTTT
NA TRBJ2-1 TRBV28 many CASSPDNNEQFF TGTGCCAGCAGTCCGGACAACAATGAGCAGTTCTTC
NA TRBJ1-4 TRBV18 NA CASFPGPSGEKLFF TGTGCCAGCTTCCCGGGCCCCTCAGGTGAAAAACTGTTTTTT
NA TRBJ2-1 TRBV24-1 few CATSDTTQTGHSYNEQFF TGTGCCACCAGTGACACCACTCAGACAGGCCACTCCTACAATGAGCAGTTCTTC
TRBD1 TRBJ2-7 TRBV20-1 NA CSATLPGQGPYEQYF TGCAGTGCTACTTTACCGGGACAGGGCCCCTACGAGCAGTACTTC
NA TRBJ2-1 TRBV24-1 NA CATSHHNEQFF TGTGCCACCAGTCATCACAATGAGCAGTTCTTC
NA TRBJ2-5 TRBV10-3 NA CAISYSDRETQYF TGTGCCATCAGTTATTCCGACAGGGAGACCCAGTACTTC
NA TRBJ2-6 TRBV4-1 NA CASSQEGSGANVLTF TGCGCCAGCAGCCAAGAAGGGTCTGGGGCCAACGTCCTGACTTTC
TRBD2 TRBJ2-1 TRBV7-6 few CASSSGLEWFNEQFF TGTGCCAGCAGCTCAGGACTAGAGTGGTTCAATGAGCAGTTCTTC
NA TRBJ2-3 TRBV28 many CASSKIIALTDTQYF TGTGCCAGCAGCAAGATCATTGCCCTCACAGATACGCAGTATTTT
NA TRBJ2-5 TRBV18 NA CASSPGTLRKETQYF TGTGCCAGCTCACCGGGGACTCTTAGGAAAGAGACCCAGTACTTC
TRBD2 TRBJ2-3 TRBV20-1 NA CSARGMAGVDTQYF TGCAGTGCAAGGGGCATGGCGGGAGTAGATACGCAGTATTTT
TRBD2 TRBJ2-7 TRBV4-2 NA CASSQALAVTYEQYF TGTGCCAGCAGCCAAGCACTAGCGGTTACCTACGAGCAGTACTTC
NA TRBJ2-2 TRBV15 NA CATSRDLASSETGELFF TGTGCCACCAGCAGAGATTTGGCTAGCTCGGAGACCGGGGAGCTGTTTTTT
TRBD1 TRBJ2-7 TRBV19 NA CASSSLTGWDEQYF TGTGCCAGTAGTTCCCTGACAGGGTGGGACGAGCAGTACTTC
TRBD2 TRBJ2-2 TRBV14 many CASSQRDLLAENTGELFF TGTGCCAGCAGCCAACGGGACTTACTAGCGGAGAACACCGGGGAGCTGTTTTTT
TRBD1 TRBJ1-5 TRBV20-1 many CSATSRGTNIGQPQHF TGCAGTGCTACAAGCAGGGGGACAAACATAGGTCAGCCCCAGCATTTT
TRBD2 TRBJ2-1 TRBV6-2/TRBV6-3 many CASSTRTSGYNEQFF TGTGCCAGCAGTACGAGGACTAGCGGGTACAATGAGCAGTTCTTC
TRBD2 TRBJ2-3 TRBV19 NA CASSLRLAGGTTDTQYF TGTGCCAGTAGCCTCCGACTAGCGGGAGGAACCACAGATACGCAGTATTTT
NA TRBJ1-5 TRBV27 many CASRERNQPQHF TGTGCCAGCAGGGAGCGCAATCAGCCCCAGCATTTT
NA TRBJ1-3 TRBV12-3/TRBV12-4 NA CASSLGGRISGNTIYF TGTGCCAGCAGCTTAGGGGGACGGATCTCTGGAAACACCATATATTTT
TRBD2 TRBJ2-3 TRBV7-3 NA CASSLSGRRNTQYF TGTGCCAGCAGCCTTAGCGGGAGGAGGAATACGCAGTATTTT
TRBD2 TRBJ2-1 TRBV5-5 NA CASSQLAGVTNEQFF TGTGCCAGCAGCCAACTAGCGGGAGTTACTAATGAGCAGTTCTTC
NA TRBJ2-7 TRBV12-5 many CASGSQTYEQYF TGTGCTAGTGGTTCCCAAACCTACGAGCAGTACTTC